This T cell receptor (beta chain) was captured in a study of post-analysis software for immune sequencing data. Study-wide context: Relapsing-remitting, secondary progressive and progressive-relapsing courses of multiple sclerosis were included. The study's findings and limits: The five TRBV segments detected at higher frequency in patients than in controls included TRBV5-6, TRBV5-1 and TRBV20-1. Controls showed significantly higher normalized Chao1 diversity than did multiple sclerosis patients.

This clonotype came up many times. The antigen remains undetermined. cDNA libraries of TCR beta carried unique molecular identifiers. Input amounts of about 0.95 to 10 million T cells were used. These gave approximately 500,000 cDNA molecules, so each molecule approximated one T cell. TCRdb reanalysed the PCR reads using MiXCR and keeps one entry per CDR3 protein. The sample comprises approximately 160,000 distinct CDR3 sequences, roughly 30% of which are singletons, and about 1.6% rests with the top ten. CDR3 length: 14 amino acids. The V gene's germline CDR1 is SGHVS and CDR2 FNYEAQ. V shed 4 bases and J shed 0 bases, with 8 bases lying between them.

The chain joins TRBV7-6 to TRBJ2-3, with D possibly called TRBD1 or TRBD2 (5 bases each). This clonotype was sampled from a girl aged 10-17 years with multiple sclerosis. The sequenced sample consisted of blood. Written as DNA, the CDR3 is TGTGCCAGCAGCTCGGGGCGGAGCACAGATACGCAGTATTTT. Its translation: CASSSGRSTDTQYF.